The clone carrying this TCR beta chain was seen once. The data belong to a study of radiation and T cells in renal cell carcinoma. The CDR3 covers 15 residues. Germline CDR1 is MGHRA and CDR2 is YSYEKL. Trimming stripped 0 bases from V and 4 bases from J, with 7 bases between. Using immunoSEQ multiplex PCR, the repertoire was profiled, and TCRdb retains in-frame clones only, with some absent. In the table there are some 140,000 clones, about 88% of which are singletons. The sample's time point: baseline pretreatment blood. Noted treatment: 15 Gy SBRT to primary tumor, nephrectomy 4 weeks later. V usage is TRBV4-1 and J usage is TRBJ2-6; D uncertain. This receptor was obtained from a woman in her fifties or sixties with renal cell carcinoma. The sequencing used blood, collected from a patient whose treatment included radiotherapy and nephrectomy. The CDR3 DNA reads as TGCGCCAGCAGCCAAGATGCGGCAGGGGCCAACGTCCTGACTTTC. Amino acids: CASSQDAAGANVLTF.